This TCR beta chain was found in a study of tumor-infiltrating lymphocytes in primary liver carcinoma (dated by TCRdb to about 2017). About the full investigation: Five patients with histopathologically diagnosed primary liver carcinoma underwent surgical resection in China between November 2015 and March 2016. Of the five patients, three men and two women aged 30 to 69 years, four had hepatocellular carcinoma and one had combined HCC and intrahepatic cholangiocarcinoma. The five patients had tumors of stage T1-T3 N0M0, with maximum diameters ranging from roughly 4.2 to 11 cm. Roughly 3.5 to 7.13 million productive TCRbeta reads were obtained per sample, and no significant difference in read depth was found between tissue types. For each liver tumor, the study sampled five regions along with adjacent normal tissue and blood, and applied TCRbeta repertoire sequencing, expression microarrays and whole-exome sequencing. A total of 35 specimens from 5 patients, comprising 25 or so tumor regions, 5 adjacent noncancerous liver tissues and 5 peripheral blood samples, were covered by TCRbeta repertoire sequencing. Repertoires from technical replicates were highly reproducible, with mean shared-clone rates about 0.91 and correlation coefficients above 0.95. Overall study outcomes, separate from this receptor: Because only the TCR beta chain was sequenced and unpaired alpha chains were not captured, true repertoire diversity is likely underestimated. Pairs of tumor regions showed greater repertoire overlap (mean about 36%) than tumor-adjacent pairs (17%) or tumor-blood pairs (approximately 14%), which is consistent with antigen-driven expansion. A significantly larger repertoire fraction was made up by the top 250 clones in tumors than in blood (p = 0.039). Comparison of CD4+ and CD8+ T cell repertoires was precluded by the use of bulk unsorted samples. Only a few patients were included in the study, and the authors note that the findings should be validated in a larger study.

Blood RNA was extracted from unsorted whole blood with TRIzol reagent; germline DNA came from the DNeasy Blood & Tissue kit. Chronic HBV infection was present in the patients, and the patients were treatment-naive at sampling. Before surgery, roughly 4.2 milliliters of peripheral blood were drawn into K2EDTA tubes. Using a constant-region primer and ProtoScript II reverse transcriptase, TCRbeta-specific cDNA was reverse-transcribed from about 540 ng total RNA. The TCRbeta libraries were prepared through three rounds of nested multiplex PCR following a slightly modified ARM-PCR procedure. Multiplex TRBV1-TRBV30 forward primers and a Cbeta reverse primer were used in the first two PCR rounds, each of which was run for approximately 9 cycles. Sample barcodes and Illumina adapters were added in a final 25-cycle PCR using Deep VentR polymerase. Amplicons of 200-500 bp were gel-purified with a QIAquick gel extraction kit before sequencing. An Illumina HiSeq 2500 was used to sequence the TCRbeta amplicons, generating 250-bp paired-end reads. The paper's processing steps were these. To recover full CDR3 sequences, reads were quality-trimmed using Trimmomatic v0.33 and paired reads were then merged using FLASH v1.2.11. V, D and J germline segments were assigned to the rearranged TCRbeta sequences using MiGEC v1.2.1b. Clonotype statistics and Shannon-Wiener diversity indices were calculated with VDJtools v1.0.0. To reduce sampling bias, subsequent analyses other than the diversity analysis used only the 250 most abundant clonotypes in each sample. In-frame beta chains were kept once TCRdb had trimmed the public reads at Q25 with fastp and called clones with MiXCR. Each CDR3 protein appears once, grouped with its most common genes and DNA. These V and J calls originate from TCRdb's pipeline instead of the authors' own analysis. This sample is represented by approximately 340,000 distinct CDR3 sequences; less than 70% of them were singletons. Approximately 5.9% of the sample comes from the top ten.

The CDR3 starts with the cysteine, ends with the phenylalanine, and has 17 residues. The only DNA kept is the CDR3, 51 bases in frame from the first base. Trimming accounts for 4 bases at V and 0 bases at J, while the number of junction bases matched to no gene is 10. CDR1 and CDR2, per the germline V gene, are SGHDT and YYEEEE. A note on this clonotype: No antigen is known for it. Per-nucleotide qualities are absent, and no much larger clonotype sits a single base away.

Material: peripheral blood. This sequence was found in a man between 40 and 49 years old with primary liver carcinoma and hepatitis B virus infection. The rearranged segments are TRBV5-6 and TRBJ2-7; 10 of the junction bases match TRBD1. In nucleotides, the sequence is TGTGCCAGCAGCGCCAAGACAGGGGGCGTACACTCCTACGAGCAGTACTTC. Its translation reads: CASSAKTGGVHSYEQYF.